These 20 T cell receptor beta chains share one sample of origin, sequenced in a study of T cell repertoires in cytomegalovirus infection. TCRdb redid the calling of the reads with MiXCR, one entry per CDR3 protein. In the table there are 700,000 to 850,000 distinct CDR3 sequences, approximately 30% of which are singletons. No antigen is known for these receptors. This material consisted of cultured CD8+ T cells from PBMCs, taken from culture after CMV antigen stimulation. Every receptor here comes from a human donor in good health (CMV status not recorded). Some clones in this sample may be carry-over from other donors' samples.

V is TRBV6-5 and J is TRBJ2-7, with D uncertain. The germline V and J ends were trimmed by 11 bases and 4 bases, with 6 bases remaining between them. Germline CDR1 is MNHEY and CDR2 is SVGAGI. The CDR3 sequence is 9 residues long. The CDR3 region is CAAGYEQYF. CDR3 in DNA: TGTGCCGCTGGTTACGAGCAGTACTTC.

This chain connects TRBV10-2 to TRBJ2-1, with a weak D call TRBD1 (5 bases). Trimming removed 5 bases at V and 0 bases at J, with 26 bases between. The germline V gene encodes CDR1 WSHSY and CDR2 SAAADI. The CDR3 spans 20 residues. The CDR3: CASSSSRQSLFYYSYNEQFF. CDR3 DNA: TGCGCCAGCAGTTCTTCAAGACAGTCGCTTTTCTATTACTCCTACAATGAGCAGTTCTTC.

The chain carries TRBV12-3 or TRBV12-4 and TRBJ1-1; no firm D call. CDR3 length: 11 amino acids. Deletions cut 8 bases from V and 1 base from J, with 5 bases between. CDR3 nucleotides: TGTGCCAGCGCGCGGAACACTGAAGCTTTCTTT. Translating gives CASARNTEAFF.

CDR3 sequence reads: CSAGTGGYGYTF. In nucleotides, the CDR3 is TGCAGTGCCGGGACAGGGGGCTATGGCTACACCTTC. The chain uses TRBV20-1 and TRBJ1-2; 11 bases match TRBD1. V lost 6 bases to trimming and J lost 4 bases; unmatched junction nucleotides: 1. The CDR3 has 12 amino acids. Germline loops: CDR1 DFQATT, CDR2 SNEGSKA (reference sequence).

The CDR3 bases are TGTGCCAGCACTAGGGGGCCCTTTTACGGCTACACCTTC. Protein sequence: CASTRGPFYGYTF. The V call is TRBV27, the J call TRBJ1-2, with 7 nucleotides matching TRBD1. V gave up 7 bases and J gave up 8 bases; unmatched junction bases: 10. Germline V gene lookup returns CDR1 MNHEY and CDR2 SMNVEV (reference sequence). The CDR3 has 13 amino acids.

V gene TRBV27 combines with J gene TRBJ1-4; tentative D call: TRBD1 (5 bases). The ends were cut back, 5 bases at V and 8 bases at J, with 18 bases in the middle. This CDR3 region has 15 residues. Germline CDR1 reads MNHEY; CDR2 reads SMNVEV (reference sequence). CDR3: CASSPRQTLEEKLFF. CDR3 sequence (DNA): TGTGCCAGCAGTCCCCGACAGACTCTAGAAGAAAAACTGTTTTTT.

This clonotype was counted at least ten times. The chain combines TRBV7-2 with TRBJ1-3; D gene ambiguous. The CDR3 sequence is 15 residues long. Between the trimmed V and J ends, which lost 1 base and 4 bases, there was a span of 11 bases. Germline CDR1 and CDR2: SGHTA and FQGNSA. CDR3 amino acids: CASSLDSMEGNTIYF. The CDR3 nucleotides read TGTGCCAGCAGCTTAGACTCCATGGAAGGAAACACCATATATTTT.

This clonotype was detected a few times. This sequence joins TRBV19 and TRBJ2-1; 8 bases are a match to TRBD1. CDR3 length: 15 residues. The trim removed 4 bases at V and 4 bases at J, leaving 6 bases unmatched. From germline, CDR1 is LNHDA and CDR2 SQIVND (reference sequence). The CDR3 here is CASSKGRGLYNEQFF. The CDR3, as DNA: TGTGCCAGTAGTAAAGGCAGGGGGCTTTACAATGAGCAGTTCTTC.

This clonotype has just a few counts. This chain links TRBV28 with TRBJ2-5; TRBD1 might be the D (5 bases). Trimming removed 2 bases from V and 0 bases from J, with 13 bases in between. The length of the CDR3 is 16 residues. CDR1 is MDHEN and CDR2 is SYDVKM in the germline V gene. Here the CDR3 reads CASSLRRGLYQETQYF. The CDR3 nucleotides read TGTGCCAGCAGTTTAAGAAGGGGATTGTACCAAGAGACCCAGTACTTC.

This clonotype was seen a single time. V is TRBV6-6 and J is TRBJ1-5; maybe TRBD1 (6 bases). This CDR3 is 14 amino acids long. CDR1 and CDR2 from the germline V gene are MNHNY and SVGAGI (reference sequence). Trimming cost V 5 bases and J 6 bases, with 14 bases left between them. Here the CDR3 reads CASSGNRAGQPQHF. CDR3 in DNA: TGTGCCAGCAGTGGGAACAGGGCGGGTCAGCCCCAGCATTTT.

The chain is built from TRBV15 and TRBJ2-7; 7 positions agree with TRBD1. Germline V gene sequence: CDR1 LNHNV, CDR2 YYDKDF (reference sequence). V trimming: 0 bases; J trimming: 0 bases; junction bases outside the gene matches: 2. This CDR3 contains 15 residues. The CDR3 loop is CATSRETGPSYEQYF. CDR3 nucleotides: TGTGCCACCAGCAGAGAGACAGGGCCCTCCTACGAGCAGTACTTC.

The table lists this clonotype with many counts. The V gene is TRBV12-3 or TRBV12-4, the J gene TRBJ1-1; the D is unclear. The CDR3 consists of 13 residues. Trimming took 6 bases from V and 2 from J, leaving 10 bases between them. This CDR3 is CASRVYSNTEAFF. DNA of the CDR3: TGTGCCAGCAGGGTCTACAGTAACACTGAAGCTTTCTTT.

The rearrangement joins TRBV7-9 to TRBJ1-3; D not resolved. The V gene's germline CDR1 is SEHNR and CDR2 FQNEAQ (reference sequence). This CDR3 has 16 residues. Deletions cut 5 bases from V and 0 bases from J, with 14 bases between. The CDR3 protein is CASSQTYKDSGNTIYF. CDR3 bases: TGTGCCAGCAGCCAAACTTACAAGGACTCTGGAAACACCATATATTTT.

The table lists this clonotype with a few counts. The V gene is TRBV28, the J gene TRBJ1-1; possibly TRBD1 for D (5 bases). Germline V gives CDR1 MDHEN, CDR2 SYDVKM. CDR3 length: 15 residues. V shed 5 bases and J shed 4 bases, with 17 bases lying between them. This CDR3 reads CASSGGGEWVTEAFF. The CDR3, as DNA: TGTGCCAGCAGTGGGGGAGGGGAATGGGTCACTGAAGCTTTCTTT.

Turning to this clonotype: Given a much more abundant clone one base away, this may be a read error. CDR3 amino acids: CVSMGSSYEQYV. The CDR3 DNA sequence: TGTGTCAGCATGGGGAGCTCCTACGAGCAGTACGTC. The chain recombines TRBV27 with TRBJ2-7; possibly TRBD2 for D (5 bases). Germline CDR1 is MNHEY and CDR2 is SMNVEV (reference sequence). The CDR3 is 12 residues long.

This clonotype has more than one count but fewer than ten. This chain joins TRBV6-2 or TRBV6-3 and TRBJ2-5; 10 nucleotides agree with TRBD2. The CDR3 sequence is 15 residues long. The germline V gene has CDR1 MNHEY and CDR2 SVGEGT. With 5 bases clipped from V and 1 base from J, the junction kept 4 bases outside the gene matches. CDR3 DNA sequence: TGTGCCAGCAGTGTGCTAGCGGGGGCCCAAGAGACCCAGTACTTC. This gives the protein CASSVLAGAQETQYF.

The chain recombines TRBV20-1 with TRBJ1-1; 7 bases match TRBD1. Germline CDR1 and CDR2: DFQATT and SNEGSKA (reference sequence). The CDR3 has 15 residues. J gave up 0 bases and V 6 bases, and 10 bases lay outside the gene matches. CDR3 DNA: TGCAGTGCGCAGGCCGGGGACAGCCTGAACACTGAAGCTTTCTTT. This translates into CSAQAGDSLNTEAFF.

This clonotype was observed at least ten times. The chain combines TRBV6-1 with TRBJ1-2, with TRBD1 as a possible D gene (6 bases). This CDR3 is 15 amino acids long. V lost 6 bases and J lost 4, with 18 bases in between. The germline gives CDR1 MNHNS, CDR2 SASEGT. DNA for the CDR3: TGTGCCAGCAGACCCCTGGACAGACAAACCTATGGCTACACCTTC. Its translation is CASRPLDRQTYGYTF.

This clonotype was seen more than once but under ten times. The chain recombines TRBV27 with TRBJ2-5; no firm D call. Germline lookup yields CDR1 MNHEY and CDR2 SMNVEV (reference sequence). There are 11 residues in the CDR3. V lost 10 bases and J lost 5, with 11 bases in between. This CDR3 reads CATWFGETQYF. DNA for the CDR3: TGTGCCACCTGGTTCGGGGAGACCCAGTACTTC.

This clonotype was seen more than once but under ten times. V and J are TRBV20-1 and TRBJ1-6; possibly TRBD1 for D (5 bases). Germline V gene lookup returns CDR1 DFQATT and CDR2 SNEGSKA (reference sequence). V lost 3 bases and J lost 0, with 15 bases in between. CDR3 length: 17 residues. The CDR3, as DNA: TGCAGTGCTAGGGATTTCAGGGTTAGCTCCTATAATTCACCCCTCCACTTT. Encoded protein: CSARDFRVSSYNSPLHF.